This TCR beta chain originates from a study of T cell responses to AZD1222 COVID-19 vaccine (TCRdb year 2021). Concerning the study at large: AZD1222 recipients whose second dose came at about 4 weeks and those whose second dose came at about 12 weeks were combined into one group, since spike-specific TCR depth and breadth did not differ between the two schedules. A total of 233 trial participants underwent TCR sequencing, of whom approximately 200 had received two doses of AZD1222 and roughly 26 had received two doses of the MenACWY control vaccine. Trial participants were enrolled by age into 18-55, 56-69 and 70-plus year subgroups, with approximately 150, 30 and 60 TCR-sequenced participants respectively.

The time point label, as the study defines it: baseline before first vaccination. Vaccinee samples came from UK trials COV001 and COV002, including a single-blind randomized controlled phase 2/3 trial of AZD1222 (ChAdOx1 nCoV-19) in healthy adults. For TCRbeta chain sequencing, PBMC samples were collected from trial participants at day 0 and at day 28 after the second dose. From the germline V gene (reference sequence), CDR1 is LNHDA and CDR2 is SQIVND. CDR3 length: 13 amino acids, cysteine to phenylalanine. Just CDR3 DNA is preserved here, 39 bases in frame from base 1. V lost 6 bases and J lost 0 bases; the stretch between them is 6 bases long. The CDR3 regions of human TCRbeta chains were subjected to immunosequencing. Per the source publication's procedure: Repertoire TCRs were matched against a reference library of SARS-CoV-2-specific TCRs generated with the MIRA antigen-specificity platform. Breadth was defined as the fraction of unique TCRs that were SARS-CoV-2-associated. Depth was defined as the fraction of total T cells that were SARS-CoV-2-associated. Using the MIRA data, each spike-specific TCR was assigned both to the spike region to which the TCR was reactive and to a CD4 or CD8 class. Log10-transformed breadth and depth values were compared by one-way ANOVA with Sidak's multiple comparisons tests. TCRdb re-hosts the immuneACCESS table, in-frame sequences only. Its copies lack some clones; in the studies checked, an unresolved V gene accounts for under half of them, and the cause for the rest is not known. V and J calls plus clone size are reproduced from that table; the DNA served to infer D and trimming. The sample table lists 140,000 to 150,000 clones, approximately 85% of them with a count of one. The ten largest account for around 8% of the sample.

A note on this clone: Its antigen is unknown. No base quality information exists; no much larger clone differs at one position.

Overall study results and their limits: Conclusions about previously exposed vaccinees were limited because only six AZD1222 recipients were SARS-CoV-2 seropositive at baseline. Nearly half of unique spike-specific TCRs reportedly recognized epitopes outside regions mutated in the B.1.351 and B.1.1.7 variants. In the small 56-69-year group, the increase in depth fell short of significance, most likely because of low power. The vaccine-associated CD4 TCRs covered the entire spike protein, and the dominant responses fell in regions 160-218 and 743-854. Because no day 14 peak-response samples were available, repertoires were characterized only after the peak T cell response. After two AZD1222 doses, spike-specific TCR breadth and depth were significantly higher than at day 0 and than in MenACWY recipients. Participants were mostly white British and included more females than males, and it was suggested by the authors that clonal diversity may have been underestimated.

Sample: peripheral blood, taken on day 0 of AZD1222 vaccination. The chain uses TRBV19 and TRBJ2-4; the D gene is possibly TRBD2, with 5 bases matching. This TCR was recovered from an adult in good health. The nucleotide sequence reads TGTGCCAGTAGAGAGGGAGCCAAAAACATTCAGTACTTC. This encodes CASREGAKNIQYF.